The clone carrying this T cell receptor (beta chain) was observed a single time. As yet, its antigen is unknown. The sample is drawn from a study of shared clonotypes between healthy human individuals. Germline assignment: CDR1 SEHNR and CDR2 FQNEAQ (reference sequence). Trimming cost V 7 bases and J 3 bases; bases outside gene matches: 11. The CDR3 runs to 16 residues. It was across several immunoSEQ plates that each subset's genomic DNA was evenly split. TCRdb keeps only in-frame clones here, not all; method: immunoSEQ multiplex PCR. The profile shows about 2.3 million clones, just over 90% of them singletons. Regarding the study as a whole: In having few donors, the study represented limited genetic and exposure-history diversity. Clonotype sharing among donors was thought likely to change with sequencing depth.

The clonotype was recovered from a man aged 18-30 years in good health. Some clones in this sample may be carry-over from other donors' samples. The V call is TRBV7-9, the J call TRBJ2-1; 8 bases match TRBD1. Sequencing input: naive CD4+ T cells from PBMCs. Specified subset: CD45RA+ positively selected. The CDR3 bases are TGTGCCAGCACCCCAGGGGGCTCCTTTCTCTACAATGAGCAGTTCTTC. Its translation is CASTPGGSFLYNEQFF.